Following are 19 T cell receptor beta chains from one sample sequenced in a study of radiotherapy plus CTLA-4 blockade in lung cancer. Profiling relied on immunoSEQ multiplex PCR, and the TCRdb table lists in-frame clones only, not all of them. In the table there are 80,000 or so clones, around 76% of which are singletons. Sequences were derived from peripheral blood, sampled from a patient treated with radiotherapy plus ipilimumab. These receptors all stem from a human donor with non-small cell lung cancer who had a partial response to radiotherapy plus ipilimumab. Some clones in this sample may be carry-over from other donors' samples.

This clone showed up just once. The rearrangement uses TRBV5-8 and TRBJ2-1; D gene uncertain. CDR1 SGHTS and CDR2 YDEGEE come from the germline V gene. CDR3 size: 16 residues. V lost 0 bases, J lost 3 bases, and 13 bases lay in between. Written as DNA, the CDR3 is TGTGCCAGCAGCTTGGCGGTACGGAGTATCTACAATGAGCAGTTCTTC. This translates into CASSLAVRSIYNEQFF. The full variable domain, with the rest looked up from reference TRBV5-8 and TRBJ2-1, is EAGVTQSPTHLIKTRGQQATLRCSPISGHTSVYWYQQALGLGLQFLLWYDEGEERNRGNFPPRFSGRQFPNYSSELNVNALELEDSALYLCASSLAVRSIYNEQFFGPGTRLTVL.

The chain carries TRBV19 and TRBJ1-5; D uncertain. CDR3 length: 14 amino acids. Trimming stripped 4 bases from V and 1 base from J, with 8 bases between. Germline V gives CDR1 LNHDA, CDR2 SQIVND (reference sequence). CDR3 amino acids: CASSNVVSNQPQHF. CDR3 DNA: TGTGCCAGTAGTAACGTAGTCAGCAATCAGCCCCAGCATTTT.

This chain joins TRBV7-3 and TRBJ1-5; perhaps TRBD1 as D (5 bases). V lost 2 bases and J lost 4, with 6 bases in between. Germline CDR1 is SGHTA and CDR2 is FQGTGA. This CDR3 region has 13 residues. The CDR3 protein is CASSLGANQPQHF. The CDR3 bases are TGTGCCAGCAGCTTAGGGGCTAATCAGCCCCAGCATTTT. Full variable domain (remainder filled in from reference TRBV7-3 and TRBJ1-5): GAGVSQTPSNKVTEKGKYVELRCDPISGHTALYWYRQSLGQGPEFLIYFQGTGAADDSGLPNDRFFAVRPEGSVSTLKIQRTERGDSAVYLCASSLGANQPQHFGDGTRLSIL.

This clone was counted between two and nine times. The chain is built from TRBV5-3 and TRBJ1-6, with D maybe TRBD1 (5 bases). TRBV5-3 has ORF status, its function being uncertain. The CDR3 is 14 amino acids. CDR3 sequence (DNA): TGTCATGAGGCAGGGCAGGGCTATAATTCACCCCTCCACTTT. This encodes CHEAGQGYNSPLHF.

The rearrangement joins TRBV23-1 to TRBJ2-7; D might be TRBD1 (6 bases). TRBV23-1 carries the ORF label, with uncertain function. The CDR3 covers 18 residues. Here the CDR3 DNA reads TGCGCAGCAGATAAGGGGGTATTCAATCCCGCAATCACCTACGAGCAGTACTTC. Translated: CAADKGVFNPAITYEQYF.

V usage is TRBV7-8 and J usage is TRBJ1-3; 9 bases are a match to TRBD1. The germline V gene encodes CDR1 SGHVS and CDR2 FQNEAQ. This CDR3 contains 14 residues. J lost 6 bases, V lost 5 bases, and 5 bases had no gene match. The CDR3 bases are TGTGCCAGCAGCCCGGCACAGGGGGCAAACACCATATATTTT. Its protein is CASSPAQGANTIYF. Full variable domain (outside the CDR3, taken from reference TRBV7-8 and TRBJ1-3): GAGVSQSPRYKVAKRGQDVALRCDPISGHVSLFWYQQALGQGPEFLTYFQNEAQLDKSGLPSDRFFAERPEGSVSTLKIQRTQQEDSAVYLCASSPAQGANTIYFGEGSWLTVV.

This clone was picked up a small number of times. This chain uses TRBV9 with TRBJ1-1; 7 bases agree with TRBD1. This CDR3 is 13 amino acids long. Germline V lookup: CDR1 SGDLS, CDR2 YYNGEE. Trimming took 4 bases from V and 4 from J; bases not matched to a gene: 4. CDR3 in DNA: TGTGCCAGCAGCTTCACAGGGGCCACTGAAGCTTTCTTT. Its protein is CASSFTGATEAFF. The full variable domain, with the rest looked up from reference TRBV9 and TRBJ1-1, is DSGVTQTPKHLITATGQRVTLRCSPRSGDLSVYWYQQSLDQGLQFLIQYYNGEERAKGNILERFSAQQFPDLHSELNLSSLELGDSALYFCASSFTGATEAFFGQGTRLTVV.

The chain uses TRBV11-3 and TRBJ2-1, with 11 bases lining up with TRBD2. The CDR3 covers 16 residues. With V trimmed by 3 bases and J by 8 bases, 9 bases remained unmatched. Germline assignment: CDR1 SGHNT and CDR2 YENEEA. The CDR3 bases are TGTGCCAGCAGCTTCGGACTAGCGGGTGGCCTGGATGAGCAGTTCTTC. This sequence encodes CASSFGLAGGLDEQFF. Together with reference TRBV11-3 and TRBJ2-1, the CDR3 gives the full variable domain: EAGVVQSPRYKIIEKKQPVAFWCNPISGHNTLYWYLQNLGQGPELLIRYENEEAVDDSQLPKDRFSAERLKGVDSTLKIQPAELGDSAVYLCASSFGLAGGLDEQFFGPGTRLTVL.

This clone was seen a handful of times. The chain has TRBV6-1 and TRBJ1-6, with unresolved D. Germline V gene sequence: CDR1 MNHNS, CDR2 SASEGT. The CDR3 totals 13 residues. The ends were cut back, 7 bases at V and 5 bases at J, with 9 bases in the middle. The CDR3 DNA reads TGTGCCAGCATGGGCTTGAATAATTCACCCCTCCACTTT. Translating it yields CASMGLNNSPLHF.

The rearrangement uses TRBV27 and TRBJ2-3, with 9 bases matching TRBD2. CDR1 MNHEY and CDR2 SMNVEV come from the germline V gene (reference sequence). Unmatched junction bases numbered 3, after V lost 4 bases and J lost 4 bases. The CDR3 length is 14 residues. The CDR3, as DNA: TGTGCCAGCAGTTATGCGGGGGGGTCAGATACGCAGTATTTT. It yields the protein CASSYAGGSDTQYF.

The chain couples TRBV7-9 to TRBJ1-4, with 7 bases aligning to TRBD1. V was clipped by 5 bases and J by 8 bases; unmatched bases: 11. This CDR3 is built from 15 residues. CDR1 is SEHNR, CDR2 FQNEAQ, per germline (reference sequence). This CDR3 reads CASSPTGTVQEKLFF. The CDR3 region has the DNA TGTGCCAGCAGCCCTACCGGGACAGTACAAGAAAAACTGTTTTTT.

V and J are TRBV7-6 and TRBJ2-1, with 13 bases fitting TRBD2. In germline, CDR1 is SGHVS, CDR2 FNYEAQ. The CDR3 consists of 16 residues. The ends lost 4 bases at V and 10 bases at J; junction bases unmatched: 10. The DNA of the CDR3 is TGTGCCAGCAGCTACCAAGGACTAGCGGGAGTAGAGGAGCAGTTCTTC. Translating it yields CASSYQGLAGVEEQFF.

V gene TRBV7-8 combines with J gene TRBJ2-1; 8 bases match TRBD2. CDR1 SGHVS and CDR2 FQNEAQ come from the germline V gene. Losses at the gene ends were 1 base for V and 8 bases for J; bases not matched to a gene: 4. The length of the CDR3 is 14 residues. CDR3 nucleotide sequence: TGTGCCAGCAGCTTAGGACGGGGGGGTGATGAGCAGTTCTTC. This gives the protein CASSLGRGGDEQFF.

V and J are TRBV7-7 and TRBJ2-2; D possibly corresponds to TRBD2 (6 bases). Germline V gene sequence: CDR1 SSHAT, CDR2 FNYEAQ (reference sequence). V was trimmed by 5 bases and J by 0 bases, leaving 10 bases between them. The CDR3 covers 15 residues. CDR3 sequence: CASSHSGSNTGELFF. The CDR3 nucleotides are TGTGCCAGCAGCCATAGCGGATCGAACACCGGGGAGCTGTTTTTT. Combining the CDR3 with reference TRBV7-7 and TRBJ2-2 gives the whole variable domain GAGVSQSPRYKVTKRGQDVTLRCDPISSHATLYWYQQALGQGPEFLTYFNYEAQPDKSGLPSDRFSAERPEGSISTLTIQRTEQRDSAMYRCASSHSGSNTGELFFGEGSRLTVL.

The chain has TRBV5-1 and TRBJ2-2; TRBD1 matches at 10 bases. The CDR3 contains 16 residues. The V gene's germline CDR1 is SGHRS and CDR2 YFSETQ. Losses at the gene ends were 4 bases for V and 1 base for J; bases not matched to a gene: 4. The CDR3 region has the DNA TGCGCCAGCAGCACAGGACAGGGGGAGAACACCGGGGAGCTGTTTTTT. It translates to CASSTGQGENTGELFF.

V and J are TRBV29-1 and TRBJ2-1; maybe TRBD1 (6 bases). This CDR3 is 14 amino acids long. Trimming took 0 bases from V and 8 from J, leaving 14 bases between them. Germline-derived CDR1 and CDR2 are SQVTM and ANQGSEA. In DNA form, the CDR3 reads TGCAGCGTTGAAGACCGTACAGGGTTTTATGAGCAGTTCTTC. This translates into CSVEDRTGFYEQFF.

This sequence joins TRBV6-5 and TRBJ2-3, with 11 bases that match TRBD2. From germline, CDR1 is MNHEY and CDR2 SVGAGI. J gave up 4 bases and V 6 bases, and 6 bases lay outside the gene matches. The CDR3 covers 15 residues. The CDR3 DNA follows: TGTGCCAGCAGCCATACTAGCGGGAGACCAGATACGCAGTATTTT. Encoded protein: CASSHTSGRPDTQYF.

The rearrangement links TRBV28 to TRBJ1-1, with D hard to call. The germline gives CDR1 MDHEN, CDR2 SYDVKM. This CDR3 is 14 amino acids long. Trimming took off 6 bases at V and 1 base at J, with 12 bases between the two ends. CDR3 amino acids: CASREDWENTEAFF. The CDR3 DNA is TGTGCCAGCAGGGAGGACTGGGAGAACACTGAAGCTTTCTTT.

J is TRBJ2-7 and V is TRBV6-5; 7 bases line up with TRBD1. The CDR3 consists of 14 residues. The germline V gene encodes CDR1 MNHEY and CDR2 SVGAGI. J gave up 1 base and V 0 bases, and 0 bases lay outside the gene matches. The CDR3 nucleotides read TGTGCCAGCAGTTACTCCAGGGGGTCCTACGAGCAGTACTTC. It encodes CASSYSRGSYEQYF.